The 7 T cell receptor beta chains below come from one sample, sequenced in a study of siplizumab effects on memory and regulatory T cells. The assay was immunoSEQ multiplex PCR, and TCRdb's table has in-frame clones only and misses some. The table shows just under 85,000 clones, with roughly 86% occurring only once. The sequenced sample was Tregs sorted from blood. The receptor set was obtained from a human donor in good health.

V and J are TRBV7-9 and TRBJ2-5, with D tentatively TRBD2 (5 bases). Per the germline V gene, CDR1 is SEHNR and CDR2 is FQNEAQ (reference sequence). Trimming cost V 5 bases and J 4 bases, with 14 bases left between them. The CDR3 extends over 14 amino acids. CDR3 bases: TGTGCCAGCAGCCCCCCCGGCCGGGGAGAGACCCAGTACTTC. It is translated as CASSPPGRGETQYF.

The chain couples TRBV9 to TRBJ1-1; 7 bases align to TRBD1. V dropped 4 bases and J dropped 1; count of bases not matched to a gene: 7. The CDR3 has 15 residues. Per germline, CDR1 SGDLS and CDR2 YYNGEE. The CDR3 sequence: CASSSYRGANTEAFF. As DNA, the CDR3 is TGTGCCAGCAGCTCATACAGGGGAGCGAACACTGAAGCTTTCTTT.

The V call is TRBV7-2, the J call TRBJ1-5; D unclear. CDR1 SGHTA and CDR2 FQGNSA come from the germline V gene. The CDR3 is made up of 14 amino acids. V lost 2 bases and J 2 bases, leaving 7 bases between the germline ends. The CDR3 loop is CASSLRSGNQPQHF. The CDR3 DNA follows: TGTGCCAGCAGCTTAAGGTCCGGCAATCAGCCCCAGCATTTT.

The chain has TRBV7-9 and TRBJ2-5; 12 bases fit TRBD2. The J segment lost 6 bases and the V segment lost 4 bases, leaving 18 bases of the junction unmatched. The germline CDR1 and CDR2 sequences are SEHNR and FQNEAQ (reference sequence). CDR3 length equals 19 residues. CDR3 region: CASSSETSGGRRSSQTQYF. As DNA, the CDR3 is TGTGCCAGCAGCTCGGAGACTAGCGGGGGACGGCGATCGTCTCAGACCCAGTACTTC.

The count of this clone is one. V usage is TRBV29-1 and J usage is TRBJ2-3; the match to TRBD1 covers 8 bases. The length of the CDR3 is 14 residues. V lost 7 bases, J lost 7 bases, and 13 bases stayed unmatched. Germline loops: CDR1 SQVTM, CDR2 ANQGSEA. The CDR3 DNA reads as TGCAGCGCCGGACTCGGACAGGGTATTCATACGCAGTATTTT. It is translated as CSAGLGQGIHTQYF.

A single count supports this clone. The chain combines TRBV12-5 with TRBJ2-7; D call uncertain. The CDR3 is made up of 13 amino acids. CDR1 is LGHNT and CDR2 is FRNRAP in the germline V gene. V lost 3 bases and J 3 bases, leaving 9 bases between the germline ends. CDR3 sequence reads: CASGFGDGYEQYF. The CDR3, as DNA: TGTGCTAGTGGTTTTGGCGACGGCTACGAGCAGTACTTC.

In DNA, the CDR3 is TGTGCCAGCAGCTTAGATGGGAGCTCCTACAATGAGCAGTTCTTC. Its protein is CASSLDGSSYNEQFF. V usage is TRBV7-6 and J usage is TRBJ2-1; a possible D gene is TRBD2 (5 bases). V was trimmed by 1 base and J by 0 bases, leaving 7 bases between them. The length of the CDR3 is 15 residues. Germline CDR1 SGHVS, CDR2 FNYEAQ.